This T cell receptor beta chain was sequenced for a study of regulatory T cells in long-lasting Graves disease. This clonotype has ten or more counts. For TCR beta, libraries came from iRepertoire HTBI primers and Arm-PCR of CDR3 regions. A single record per CDR3 protein comes from TCRdb applying MiXCR to the multiplex PCR reads. Altogether around 500,000 distinct CDR3 sequences are present, roughly 14% being singletons, with the ten largest covering about 10%. Time point: newly diagnosed GD, antithyroid drugs for less than 3 months. RNA from PBMCs was the source of the TCR library. The junction had 4 bases not matched to a gene; V was cut back by 6 bases and J by 5 bases. The CDR3 runs to 15 residues. The sample also formed part of further work on T cells in Graves' hyperthyroidism and ophthalmopathy. This second study says: Over 18 months, lack of ophthalmopathy progression marked Graves' hyperthyroidism as stable. Appearing also in blood were most of the thyroid clonotypes expanded above 0.001.

The receptor's source is a man younger than 40 with Graves disease. This specimen was peripheral blood mononuclear cells (PBMCs), taken at new diagnosis, from a patient treated with antithyroid drugs. This rearrangement joins TRBV12-3 or TRBV12-4 to TRBJ2-3, with TRBD2 identical over 14 bases. DNA of the CDR3: TGTGCCAGCAGCCACGGGACTAGCGGGGGAGATACGCAGTATTTT. It codes for CASSHGTSGGDTQYF.